A selection of T cell receptor beta chains follows, all from one sample in a study of T cells after yellow fever vaccination. TCRdb itself ran the 5' RACE reads through MiXCR, one entry per CDR3 protein. The sample yields 150,000 to 200,000 distinct CDR3 sequences, roughly 9.6% seen once. This specimen consisted of CD8+ T cells sorted from PBMCs, obtained 15 days after the yellow fever booster vaccination. The receptors shown here come from a man aged 18 to 35 who received the YFV17D yellow fever vaccine. Each CDR3 is given with its conserved first and last residue. The D gene is left open where the match is weak. Only part of the rows carry a size: once, few, many, or a class if the clone is expanded.

v_gene	abundance	d_gene	j_gene	CDR3nt	CDR3aa
TRBV12-3/TRBV12-4	many	TRBD1	TRBJ2-7	TGTGCCAGCAGTGACGGGACAGCCTACGAGCAGTACTTC	CASSDGTAYEQYF
TRBV6-5	few	TRBD2	TRBJ2-2	TGTGCCAGCAGTTACTCGAACCCGGGGGGGAACACCGGGGAGCTGTTTTTT	CASSYSNPGGNTGELFF
TRBV4-3	many	.	TRBJ1-2	TGCGCCAGCAGCCCCGGGCGGACTCTTTGGAATGGCTACACCTTC	CASSPGRTLWNGYTF
TRBV4-2	.	.	TRBJ2-1	TGTGCCAGCAGCGAAGACCTTGGGTCGCACGCCTACAATGAGCAGTTCTTC	CASSEDLGSHAYNEQFF
TRBV5-1	.	TRBD1	TRBJ1-1	TGCGCCAGCAGCGAAGGACAGGTGAACACTGAAGCTTTCTTT	CASSEGQVNTEAFF
TRBV7-9	.	.	TRBJ2-1	TGTGCCAGCAGCTTACGGGACATGTACAATGAGCAGTTCTTC	CASSLRDMYNEQFF
TRBV7-3	few	TRBD2	TRBJ2-3	TGTGCCAGCAGCATGCGGACTAGCGTATCAGATACGCAGTATTTT	CASSMRTSVSDTQYF
TRBV6-5	few	TRBD1	TRBJ1-1	TGTGCCAGCAGTTACTCGGGACAGCCAGAAGCTTTCTTT	CASSYSGQPEAFF
TRBV25-1	.	.	TRBJ1-1	TGTGCCAGCATAATCGGGGAAGAGGCTTTCTTT	CASIIGEEAFF
TRBV6-5	.	TRBD2	TRBJ2-1	TGTGCCAGCAGACAGCGGGGGTTGGTGTACAATGAGCAGTTCTTC	CASRQRGLVYNEQFF
TRBV12-3/TRBV12-4	.	.	TRBJ2-1	TGTGCCAGCAGTTTAGCCTTCCGGGGTTACAATGAGCAGTTCTTC	CASSLAFRGYNEQFF